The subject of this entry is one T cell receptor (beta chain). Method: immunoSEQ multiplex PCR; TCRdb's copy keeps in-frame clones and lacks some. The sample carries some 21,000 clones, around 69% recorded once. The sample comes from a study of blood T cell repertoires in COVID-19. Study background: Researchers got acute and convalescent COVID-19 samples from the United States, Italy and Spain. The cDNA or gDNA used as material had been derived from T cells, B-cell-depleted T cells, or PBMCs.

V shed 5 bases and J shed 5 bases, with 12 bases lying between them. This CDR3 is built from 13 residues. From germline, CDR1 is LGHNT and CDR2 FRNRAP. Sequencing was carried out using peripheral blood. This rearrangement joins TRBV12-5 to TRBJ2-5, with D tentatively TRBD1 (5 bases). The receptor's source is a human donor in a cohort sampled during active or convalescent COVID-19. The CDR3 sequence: CASGVQVGETQYF. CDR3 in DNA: TGTGCTAGTGGTGTACAGGTCGGCGAGACCCAGTACTTC.